The present TCR beta chain was sequenced within a study of cytomegalovirus exposure and HLA in healthy donors (dated by TCRdb to 2016 to 2017). At the level of the whole study: An earlier analysis of a few hundred of the donors reported 276 Gb of sequence data and 95 million to 140 million unique TCR beta sequences obtained from around 180 million T cells. About 320 gigabases of sequencing data and 70 million to 85 million unique TCR sequences were included in an early release covering about 600 HLA-typed donors. Among the 398 genotyped donors, 81% belonged to the genetic ancestry cluster associated with self-reported Caucasian donors. The study aimed to test whether signatures of past pathogen exposure could be identified by cataloging public T cell receptors. Using immunosequencing, the study profiled T cell repertoires from approximately 700 subjects and related those repertoires to cytomegalovirus serostatus. Along with the approximately 700-subject first cohort, a separate validation cohort of 120 different subjects was used. To predict cytomegalovirus infection status, the study combined high-throughput TCR immunosequencing, statistical association of individual TCRs with disease status, and machine learning. In a later analysis, previously published TCR beta repertoires from 666 donors were re-analyzed and high-resolution HLA genotyping was added so that TCR occurrence patterns could be studied. The later analysis used no new phenotypic data to find candidate immune exposures, relying instead on TCR beta sequences and their occurrence across donors. To decide whether each TCR beta V gene segment behaved as functional or pseudogenic, an earlier analysis of fewer than 750 of the donors relied on high-throughput TCR beta sequencing. Donor age, sex, ethnicity and CMV serostatus were compiled alongside the repertoire data. A later genetic analysis used genome-wide SNP genotypes for about three fifths of the 666 donors, treating that subset as a discovery cohort. All discovery cohort repertoires had been generated on a single sequencing platform. HLA typing covered class I and class II loci at four-digit resolution. Typing coverage varied by locus: about 629-630 donors for A, B, C, DRB1 and DQB1; approximately 520 for DQA1; over 600 for DPA1; roughly 450 for DPB1. A few DR-DQ haplotypes were handled as single units for association and clustering because linkage in the cohort was strong. Among 350 to 400 genotyped donors of the cohort, an average of approximately 240,000 unique TCR beta nucleotide sequences were sequenced per donor, roughly 20% of them non-productive.

Based on the germline V gene, the CDR1 and CDR2 sequences are SQVTM and ANQGSEA. Compared with germline, V lacks 6 bases and J lacks 4 bases; bases without a gene match: 5. The CDR3 numbers 12 residues from cysteine through phenylalanine. The CDR3 DNA has 36 bases and is translated from base 1. Beyond this particular receptor, the publication reports: Linkage disequilibrium might explain the correlated functional status among segregating V segments, but an unknown experimental factor could not be excluded. In a later analysis, HLA-associated TCR beta chains were found to be more clonally expanded and to have lower generation probabilities than equally common non-associated chains. While some public TCRs were present in many individuals, most TCR sequences turned up only very rarely across donors. A later analysis found that most CMV-associated TCR beta chains appeared HLA-restricted, with HLA associations seemingly driven largely by CMV exposure. Because counts were too low, more than 15 rarely observed V segments, including chromosome 9 orphons, were left out of the earlier analysis of several hundred of the donors. The authors suggested that the approach could potentially be generalized to other disease states and immunological phenotypes. In an earlier analysis of around 600 of the donors, most TCR beta V segments were observed in productive rearrangements about 90% or about 30% of the time, broadly matching IMGT annotations. Only TCR beta chains were sequenced in this cohort, and the absence of alpha or paired-chain data limited detectable features. Some IMGT-functional V segments, including TRBV6-2 and TRBV6-3, could not be distinguished by the 87-base-pair reads and were therefore excluded. A group of highly shared sequence variants was considered likely to be a technical artifact of the sequencing pipeline. A few of the identified cytomegalovirus-associated TCR beta chains were confirmed in vitro to be specific for cytomegalovirus antigens. For the cohort, immune exposure information was limited to CMV serostatus. An association between a missense DCLRE1C variant and V-gene and J-gene trimming of TCR beta chains was found in a later genetic analysis and replicated in an independent cohort. According to a later analysis, TCR association rates differed among HLA loci, with DRB1 alleles showing the most associated TCRs and HLA-C alleles showing the fewest. In a later analysis, several top co-occurrence clusters were reported to appear linked to parvovirus B19, influenza, CMV and Epstein-Barr virus. The study listed 164 TCR beta chains as associated with cytomegalovirus. Because HLA typing was unavailable for some donors at each locus, only the typed subset was used in association tests. A later genetic analysis reported fewer N-insertions in productive TCRs among donors in an Asian-associated ancestry cluster than the roughly 700-donor mean. The presence/absence analyses assumed that sequencing depth was roughly uniform across donors, and that assumption may not be true. In a later analysis, about 17,000 TCR beta sequences were associated with specific HLA alleles at a false discovery rate of 0.05. Cytomegalovirus status was reported to be diagnosed by the classifier with high specificity and sensitivity in both the original and validation cohorts. A further reported finding was that TCR beta sequences accurately predicted the HLA-A and HLA-B alleles for most subjects in the first cohort. Assigning TCR associations to individual alleles was difficult when HLA alleles, especially DR and DQ, strongly co-occurred.

The cohort comprised more than 550 healthy bone marrow donors. All cohort members were sampled while nominally healthy, although unrecorded immune exposures were likely present. The donor was CMV seropositive and was included in the group of approximately 310 seropositive cohort members. A peripheral blood sample was collected from each donor, and TCR beta sequencing was performed on peripheral blood mononuclear cells. Genomic DNA was extracted from the blood cell samples with the Qiagen DNeasy Blood Extraction Kit. As concerns this clone: Its antigen specificity is not known. No base quality values were provided; no much bigger clone lies one nucleotide off.

Libraries came from the immunoSEQ multiplex PCR assay. A mixture of 60 forward primers for TCR Vbeta segments and 13 reverse primers for TCR Jbeta segments was used in the multiplex PCR. A multiplex PCR assay on genomic DNA amplified the CDR3 region of rearranged TCR beta genes. The Illumina HiSeq System was used to sequence the amplified TCR beta libraries as 87-base-pair reads. From the authors' description of their analysis: Across the roughly 640 repertoires, a later analysis counted approximately 83 million unique TCR beta chains, some 11 million of which were shared by at least two donors. A nearest-neighbor algorithm error-corrected the raw reads and collapsed the reads into unique sequences, merging closely related sequences to remove PCR and sequencing errors. CDR3 sequences were aligned to IMGT reference sequences to assign V, D and J gene segments. For a sequence to be retained, at least a six-nucleotide match to both a V gene segment and a J gene segment was required. A rearrangement counted as productive if the CDR3 had no stop codons and remained in frame with V and J, and every other rearrangement counted as non-productive. CDR3 was defined according to IMGT convention as the region running from the second conserved V-encoded cysteine to the conserved J-encoded phenylalanine. The earlier analysis of 550 to 650 of the donors excluded any sequence lacking an unambiguous match to a single V gene segment. An earlier analysis of 587 of the donors called V segments functional above 56.7% productive rearrangements and segregating when the between-donor standard deviation exceeded 5%. A statistical classification framework was developed to diagnose cytomegalovirus status using the catalog of TCR beta chain sequences. In a later analysis, TCR nucleotide sequences were compared against IMGT/GENE-DB human TR gene sequences so that V and J genes could be assigned. A later analysis assigned CDR3 sequences and most-parsimonious VDJ recombination scenarios with the TCRdist pipeline. In a later analysis, each TCR beta chain was defined by its CDR3 amino acid sequence together with its V-gene family, and reads without a unique V-gene family were excluded. To address suspected cross-contamination and a sequencing artifact, a later analysis removed roughly 580 highly shared, low-generation-probability nucleotide sequences. In a later analysis, a clonal expansion index for each public chain was calculated from normalized within-repertoire ranks of inferred template counts. Generation probabilities in a later analysis came from a VDJ recombination model fitted to out-of-frame rearrangements, and those results were checked against IGoR. Hypergeometric tests were used in a later analysis to score TCR-TCR, TCR-HLA and TCR-CMV co-occurrence, with a repertoire-size bias correction applied to the TCR pairs. To estimate false discovery rates, a later analysis permuted the HLA or CMV assignments 20 times. In a later analysis, co-occurring TCRs were grouped using DBSCAN, and TCRdist sequence similarity was added for clustering within HLA-allele-positive subsets. Repertoires with fewer than 30,000 or more than 120,000 public chains were left out of co-occurrence clustering, as were several repertoires with anomalous nucleotide sharing. Not all clones reach the TCRdb copy of this immuneACCESS table, which keeps in-frame sequences only. Checked studies attribute under half of the gap to unresolved V genes and leave the rest unexplained. The V and J calls and the clone size are those of that table, but D and trimming were determined from the DNA. In all, the sample holds approximately 210,000 clones, and more than 65% of those were seen once. The top ten clonotypes cover 1.5% of the sample.

The clonotype originates from a girl between 10 and 17 years old in good health and CMV-seropositive. The sequenced material came from PBMCs. In this chain, TRBV29-1 is recombined with TRBJ1-1; 7 bases in the middle match TRBD1. The CDR3 region reads CSVEGAGTEAFF. The bases are TGCAGCGTCGAGGGGGCTGGCACTGAAGCTTTCTTT. The reference TRBV29-1 and TRBJ1-1 proteins fill in what lies around the CDR3, so the full variable domain reads SAVISQKPSRDICQRGTSLTIQCQVDSQVTMMFWYRQQPGQSLTLIATANQGSEATYESGFVIDKFPISRPNLTFSTLTVSNMSPEDSSIYLCSVEGAGTEAFFGQGTRLTVV.